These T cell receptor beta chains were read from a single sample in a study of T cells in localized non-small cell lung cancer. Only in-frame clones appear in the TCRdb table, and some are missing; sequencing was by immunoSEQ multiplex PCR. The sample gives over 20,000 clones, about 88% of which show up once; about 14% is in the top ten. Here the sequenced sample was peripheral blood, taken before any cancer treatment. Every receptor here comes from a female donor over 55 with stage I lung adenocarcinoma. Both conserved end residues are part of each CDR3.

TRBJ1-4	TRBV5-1	CASSLGGLGEKLFF
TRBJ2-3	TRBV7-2	CASSLGDQGTQYF
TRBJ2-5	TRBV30	CAWSVGGAETQYF
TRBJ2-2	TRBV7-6	CASSPGPTNGELFF
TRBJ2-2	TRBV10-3	CAITGRGNTGELFF
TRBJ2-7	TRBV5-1	CASSLRDEQYF
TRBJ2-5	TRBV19	CASSIGGMAEETQYF
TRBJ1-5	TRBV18	CASSSRNQPQHF
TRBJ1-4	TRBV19	CASSARSGEKLFF
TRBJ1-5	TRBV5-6	CASSFTGTSDQPQHF
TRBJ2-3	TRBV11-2	CASSLWMGTDTQYF
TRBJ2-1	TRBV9	CASSSLAGGSNEQFF
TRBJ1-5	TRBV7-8	CASSASGTENQPQHF
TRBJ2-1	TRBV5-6	CASSLARGSANEQFF
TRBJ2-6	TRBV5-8	CASTNVRRAVPGANVLTF
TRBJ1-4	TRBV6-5	CASSYSGKKLFF
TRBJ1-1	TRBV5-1	CASSLARVVDTEAFF
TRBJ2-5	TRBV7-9	CASSSDFWQETQYF
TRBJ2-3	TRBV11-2	CASSSPTSGGSSTDTQYF
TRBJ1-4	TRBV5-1	CASSPPEGSGGEKLFF
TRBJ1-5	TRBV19	CASRRQDSNQPQHF
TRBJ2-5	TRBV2	CASSESYEGLAGQETQYF
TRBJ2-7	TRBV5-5	CASTVAGRISEQYF
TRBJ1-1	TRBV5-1	CASSLGGMNTEAFF
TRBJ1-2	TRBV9	CASSSDHWGSYGYTF
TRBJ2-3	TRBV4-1	CASSQRDTYTDTQYF
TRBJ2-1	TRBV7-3	CASSSPRTSGPSSYNEQFF
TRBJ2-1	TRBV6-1	CASSEPRTSYNEQFF
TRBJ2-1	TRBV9	CASSVGPHEGNEQFF
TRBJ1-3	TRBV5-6	CASSWGTAGNTIYF
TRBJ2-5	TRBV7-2	CASSLEGQGAETQYF
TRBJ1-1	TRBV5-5	CASSGMMVTRTEAFF
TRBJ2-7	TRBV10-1	CASSESLGGKSRYEQYF
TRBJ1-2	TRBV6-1	CASSASSYYGYTF
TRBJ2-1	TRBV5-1	CASSLGTSGSTGSNEQFF
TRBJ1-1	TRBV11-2	CASSLVSKVLNTEAFF
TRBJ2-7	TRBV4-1	CASSQGLAYSYEQYF
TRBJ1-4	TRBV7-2	CASSRTAFATNEKLFF
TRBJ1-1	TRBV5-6	CASSSSDRADTEAFF
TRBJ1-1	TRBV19	CASRKQGTLNTEAFF
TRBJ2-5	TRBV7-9	CASSILRTGGEETQYF
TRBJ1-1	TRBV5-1	CASSLGEEYMNTEAFF
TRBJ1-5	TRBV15	CATSRDYESNQPQHF
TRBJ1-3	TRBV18	CASSSSAGGSGNTIYF
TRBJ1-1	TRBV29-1	CSVDKGVVTEAFF